This paragraph covers one T cell receptor (beta chain) sequence. Trimming removed 1 base from V and 12 bases from J, with 13 bases in between. Germline-derived CDR1 and CDR2 are LNHNV and YYDKDF (reference sequence). There are 13 residues in the CDR3. Libraries were prepared by immunoSEQ multiplex PCR; TCRdb keeps only in-frame clonotypes and omits some of them. The data hold 17,000 or so clones, with about 93% observed a single time. Documented time point: newly diagnosed, previously untreated cHL patient sample. The data derive from a study of PD-1 blockade in classical Hodgkin lymphoma. The sequenced material came from peripheral blood mononuclear cells (PBMCs). V gene TRBV15 combines with J gene TRBJ2-1; maybe TRBD2 (6 bases). The TCR sequence derives from a human donor with classical Hodgkin lymphoma. The CDR3 region is CATSRGGGLGQFF. Written as DNA, the CDR3 is TGTGCCACCAGCAGAGGGGGAGGACTTGGGCAGTTCTTC.